These 18 T cell receptor beta chains came from one sample sequenced in a study of beta chain features in type 1 diabetes. Study-level points and caveats: Significant though moderate, a shortening of TCRB CDR3s appeared in all four CD4+ subsets of Type 1 diabetes patients.

These receptors are not linked to any known antigen. Expressed TCRB transcripts got sequenced, as all isolated RNA was reverse transcribed. Repertoires were generated with immunoSEQ multiplex PCR, while TCRdb's copy carries only in-frame clones and drops some. This sample has hundreds of thousands of clones; over 12% occur once, and the top ten carry less than 0.02%. Input material: naive CD4+ T cells from blood. These receptors were taken from a man younger than 35 with type 1 diabetes.

This clone showed up just a few times. V is TRBV4-2 and J is TRBJ1-1; D unresolved. V was pared by 0 bases and J by 7 bases, with 9 bases between. The CDR3 contains 13 residues. Germline CDR1 and CDR2: LGHNA and YNFKEQ. The CDR3 nucleotides read TGTGCCAGCAGCCAAGATCGTGAGGGTGAAGCTTTCTTT. It yields the protein CASSQDREGEAFF.

This clone was seen a few times. The J gene is TRBJ2-2, the V gene TRBV4-2; D possibly corresponds to TRBD2 (6 bases). Between the trimmed V and J ends, which lost 8 bases and 0 bases, there was a span of 10 bases. The V gene's germline CDR1 is LGHNA and CDR2 YNFKEQ. The CDR3 totals 14 residues. The CDR3 protein is CASGGGTNTGELFF. As DNA, the CDR3 is TGTGCCAGCGGTGGGGGGACGAACACCGGGGAGCTGTTTTTT.

V is TRBV6-5 and J is TRBJ2-7, with 8 bases identical to TRBD2. The length of the CDR3 is 15 residues. Losses at the gene ends were 2 bases for V and 4 bases for J; bases not matched to a gene: 7. Germline V gene data show CDR1 as MNHEY and CDR2 as SVGAGI. Here the CDR3 reads CASSYRTGGRYEQYF. In DNA, the CDR3 is TGTGCCAGCAGTTACCGAACTGGCGGGAGGTACGAGCAGTACTTC.

The V call is TRBV5-1, the J call TRBJ2-5; D possibly corresponds to TRBD2 (5 bases). V gave up 0 bases and J gave up 5 bases, with 14 bases separating them. The germline V gene has CDR1 SGHRS and CDR2 YFSETQ. The CDR3 sequence is 15 residues long. The CDR3 here is CASSLGTTRAETQYF. CDR3 in DNA: TGCGCCAGCAGCTTGGGTACCACTAGAGCCGAGACCCAGTACTTC.

The chain recombines TRBV28 with TRBJ2-5; 10 bases are shared with TRBD2. V was clipped by 5 bases and J by 5 bases; unmatched bases: 8. CDR3 size: 15 residues. Germline-derived CDR1 and CDR2 are MDHEN and SYDVKM. The DNA of the CDR3 is TGTGCCAGCAGTCCCCAACTAGCGGGGTTTGAGACCCAGTACTTC. Translating gives CASSPQLAGFETQYF.

This clone showed up just a few times. The rearrangement links TRBV5-1 to TRBJ2-1; 10 bases align to TRBD2. This CDR3 spans 18 amino acids. The V segment lost 2 bases and the J segment 0 bases; nucleotides outside the gene matches: 8. CDR1 and CDR2 from the germline V gene are SGHRS and YFSETQ. CDR3 sequence (DNA): TGCGCCAGCAGCTTACCTAGCGGGGGCTTCAGCTCCTACAATGAGCAGTTCTTC. Its translation: CASSLPSGGFSSYNEQFF.

This chain uses TRBV12-5 with TRBJ1-1; D not certain. Trimming pared 0 bases from V and 3 bases from J, leaving 8 bases between. This CDR3 spans 14 amino acids. From germline, CDR1 is LGHNT and CDR2 FRNRAP. The CDR3 protein is CASGLVRGDTEAFF. In DNA form, the CDR3 reads TGTGCTAGTGGTTTGGTACGCGGAGACACTGAAGCTTTCTTT.

The chain employs TRBV7-2 and TRBJ1-2; no firm D call. This CDR3 region has 14 residues. Germline-derived CDR1 and CDR2 are SGHTA and FQGNSA. Trimming pared 0 bases from V and 2 bases from J, leaving 7 bases between. CDR3 coding DNA: TGTGCCAGCAGCTTAGCGAGGGAGAACTATGGCTACACCTTC. This encodes CASSLARENYGYTF.

The gene calls are TRBV19 and TRBJ1-2; D is possibly TRBD1 (5 bases). The CDR3 runs 12 residues. CDR1 and CDR2 (germline): LNHDA, SQIVND (reference sequence). V shed 3 bases and J shed 4 bases, with 6 bases lying between them. The CDR3 region is CASSMGPYGYTF. As DNA, the CDR3 is TGTGCCAGTAGTATGGGGCCCTATGGCTACACCTTC.

DNA for the CDR3: TGTGCCAGCAGCGTGTCATCCCAGAACACTGAAGCTTTCTTT. It specifies CASSVSSQNTEAFF. The rearrangement joins TRBV9 to TRBJ1-1; no reliable D call. CDR1 SGDLS and CDR2 YYNGEE come from the germline V gene. This CDR3 contains 14 residues. Deletions cut 2 bases from V and 1 base from J, with 9 bases between.

On this clone: The sample contains more than one DNA sequence encoding this CDR3. The chain combines TRBV5-1 with TRBJ2-5, with D possibly matching TRBD1 (6 bases). The length of the CDR3 is 14 residues. V was trimmed by 4 bases and J by 1 base, leaving 11 bases between them. The germline V gene has CDR1 SGHRS and CDR2 YFSETQ. CDR3 in amino acids: CASSLTGFQETQYF. As DNA, the CDR3 is TGCGCCAGCAGCCTGACAGGTTTCCAAGAGACCCAGTACTTC.

V and J are TRBV7-9 and TRBJ2-1; TRBD2 matches 7 bases. Germline values: CDR1 SEHNR, CDR2 FQNEAQ (reference sequence). This CDR3 contains 15 residues. The trim removed 5 bases at V and 10 bases at J, leaving 14 bases unmatched. CDR3 nucleotide sequence: TGTGCCAGCAGCCCGCCGGGGGGTCAGAGGCAGGAGCAGTTCTTC. This codes for CASSPPGGQRQEQFF.

The DNA of the CDR3 is TGTGCCTGGAATGGACAGGGGTGGTACGAGCAGTACTTC. It translates to CAWNGQGWYEQYF. This chain links TRBV30 with TRBJ2-7; 9 bases match TRBD1. After removal of 4 bases from V and 4 bases from J, the junction contained 5 bases not matched to a gene. The CDR3 extends over 13 amino acids. Germline values: CDR1 GTSNPN, CDR2 SVGIG (reference sequence).

The chain recombines TRBV5-1 with TRBJ2-3; 8 positions agree with TRBD2. CDR1 and CDR2 from the germline V gene are SGHRS and YFSETQ. The V and J ends lost 2 bases and 2 bases, in that order; junction bases with no gene match: 10. The length of the CDR3 is 17 residues. CDR3 sequence (DNA): TGCGCCAGCAGCTTCGCGGCGGGAGGTGGGGACACAGATACGCAGTATTTT. Translation: CASSFAAGGGDTDTQYF.

This clone was counted between two and nine times. The chain uses TRBV18 and TRBJ2-2, with D possibly being TRBD1 (5 bases). Germline V lookup: CDR1 KGHSH, CDR2 LQKENI. This CDR3 contains 14 residues. V lost 2 bases, J lost 13 bases, and 17 bases lay in between. The CDR3 DNA follows: TGTGCCAGCTCACCAGCTACAGGCCTGATCGGGCTGTTTTTT. It yields the protein CASSPATGLIGLFF.

The genes are TRBV7-2 and TRBJ2-7; weak D call: TRBD1 (5 bases). Trimming cost V 1 base and J 8 bases, with 15 bases left between them. The CDR3 length is 14 residues. Germline V gene data show CDR1 as SGHTA and CDR2 as FQGNSA. CDR3 sequence (DNA): TGTGCCAGCAGCTTAGTAGGAGAACAGGCCAAGCAGTACTTC. Protein product: CASSLVGEQAKQYF.

The CDR3 coding sequence is TGTGCCAGCAGCCAGTCTGGGGACAGAAGCACAGATACGCAGTATTTT. Translating it yields CASSQSGDRSTDTQYF. The J gene is TRBJ2-3, the V gene TRBV7-9, with 7 bases that match TRBD1. V lost 5 bases to trimming and J lost 0 bases; unmatched junction nucleotides: 8. This CDR3 has 16 amino acids. Germline loops: CDR1 SEHNR, CDR2 FQNEAQ (reference sequence).

The chain carries TRBV10-3 and TRBJ2-7; the match to TRBD2 covers 7 bases. The germline CDR1 and CDR2 sequences are ENHRY and SYGVKD. The ends lost 8 bases at V and 5 bases at J; junction bases unmatched: 18. CDR3 length equals 16 residues. CDR3 nucleotides: TGTGCCATCTCCTATTCTAGCGGCTTTAGTCGCCACGAGCAGTACTTC. The encoded protein is CAISYSSGFSRHEQYF.